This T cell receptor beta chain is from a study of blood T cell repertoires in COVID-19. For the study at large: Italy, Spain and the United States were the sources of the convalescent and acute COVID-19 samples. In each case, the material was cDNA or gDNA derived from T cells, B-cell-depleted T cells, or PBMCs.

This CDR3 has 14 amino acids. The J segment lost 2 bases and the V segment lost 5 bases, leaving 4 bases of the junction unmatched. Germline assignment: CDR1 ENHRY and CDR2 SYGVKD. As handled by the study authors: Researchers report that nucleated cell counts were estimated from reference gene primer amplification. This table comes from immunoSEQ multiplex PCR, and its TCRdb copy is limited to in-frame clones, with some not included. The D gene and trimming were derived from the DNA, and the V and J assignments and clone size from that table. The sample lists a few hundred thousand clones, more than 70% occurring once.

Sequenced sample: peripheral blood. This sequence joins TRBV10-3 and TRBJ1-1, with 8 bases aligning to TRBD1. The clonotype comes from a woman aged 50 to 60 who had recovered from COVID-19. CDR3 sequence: CAISQTGVNTEAFF. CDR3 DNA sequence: TGTGCCATCAGTCAGACAGGGGTTAACACTGAAGCTTTCTTT.